The 4 T cell receptor beta chains below all came from one sample that was sequenced in a study of T cells after yellow fever vaccination. Using its own MiXCR run on the 5' RACE reads, TCRdb lists one record per CDR3 protein. The data hold around 60,000 distinct CDR3 sequences, with 5% to 6.5% observed a single time. Specimen: PBMCs, either bulk or a sorted T-cell subset (CD4+, CD8+, memory, or dextramer-sorted; not recorded which), collected on the day of the yellow fever booster vaccination. All receptors derive from a young man who received the YFV17D yellow fever vaccine.

V is TRBV12-3 or TRBV12-4 and J is TRBJ1-2; D possibly corresponds to TRBD1 (5 bases). Trimming left V 6 bases short and J 5 bases short, with 19 bases between. The CDR3 length is 15 residues. CDR3 residues: CASRQLGTTNYGYTF. The CDR3 coding sequence is TGTGCCAGCAGACAACTCGGGACCACCAATTATGGCTACACCTTC.

In its sample, this clonotype was seen many times. This chain joins TRBV29-1 and TRBJ2-1; tentative D call: TRBD1 (5 bases). This CDR3 comprises 14 residues. Germline CDR1 reads SQVTM; CDR2 reads ANQGSEA. V lost 3 bases to trimming and J lost 2 bases, with 11 bases between them. The CDR3: CSVDGLGAYNEQFF. The CDR3 coding sequence is TGCAGCGTTGATGGTTTAGGGGCCTACAATGAGCAGTTCTTC.

This clonotype was counted at least ten times. V and J are TRBV5-1 and TRBJ1-1; no definite D call. The CDR3 consists of 12 residues. CDR1 and CDR2 (germline): SGHRS, YFSETQ. V was cut by 2 bases and J by 4 bases, with 6 bases left in between. The CDR3 coding sequence is TGCGCCAGCAGCTTTTGGGGCACTGAAGCTTTCTTT. It translates to CASSFWGTEAFF.

There are many counts of this clonotype. This chain links TRBV12-3 or TRBV12-4 with TRBJ2-7; D unclear. CDR3 length equals 15 residues. Trimming pared 1 base from V and 3 bases from J, leaving 13 bases between. The CDR3 spells CASSLESLAFYEQYF. Written as DNA, the CDR3 is TGTGCCAGCAGTTTAGAAAGCCTCGCCTTCTACGAGCAGTACTTC.